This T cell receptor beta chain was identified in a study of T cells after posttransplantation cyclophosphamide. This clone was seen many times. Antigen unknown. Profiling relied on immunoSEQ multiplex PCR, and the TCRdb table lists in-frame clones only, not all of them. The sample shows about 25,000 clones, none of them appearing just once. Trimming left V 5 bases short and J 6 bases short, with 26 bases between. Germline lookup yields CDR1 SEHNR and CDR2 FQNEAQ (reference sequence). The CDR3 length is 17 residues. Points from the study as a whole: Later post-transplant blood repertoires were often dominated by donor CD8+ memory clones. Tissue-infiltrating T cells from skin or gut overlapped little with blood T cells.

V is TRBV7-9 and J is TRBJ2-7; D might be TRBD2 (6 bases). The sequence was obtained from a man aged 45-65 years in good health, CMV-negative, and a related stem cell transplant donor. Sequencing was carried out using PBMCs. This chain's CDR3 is CASSRAGTLAERSEQYF. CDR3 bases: TGTGCCAGCAGCCGGGCCGGGACTCTGGCTGAACGGAGCGAGCAGTACTTC. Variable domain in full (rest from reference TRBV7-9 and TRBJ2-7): DTGVSQNPRHKITKRGQNVTFRCDPISEHNRLYWYRQTLGQGPEFLTYFQNEAQLEKSRLLSDRFSAERPKGSFSTLEIQRTEQGDSAMYLCASSRAGTLAERSEQYFGPGTRLTVT.